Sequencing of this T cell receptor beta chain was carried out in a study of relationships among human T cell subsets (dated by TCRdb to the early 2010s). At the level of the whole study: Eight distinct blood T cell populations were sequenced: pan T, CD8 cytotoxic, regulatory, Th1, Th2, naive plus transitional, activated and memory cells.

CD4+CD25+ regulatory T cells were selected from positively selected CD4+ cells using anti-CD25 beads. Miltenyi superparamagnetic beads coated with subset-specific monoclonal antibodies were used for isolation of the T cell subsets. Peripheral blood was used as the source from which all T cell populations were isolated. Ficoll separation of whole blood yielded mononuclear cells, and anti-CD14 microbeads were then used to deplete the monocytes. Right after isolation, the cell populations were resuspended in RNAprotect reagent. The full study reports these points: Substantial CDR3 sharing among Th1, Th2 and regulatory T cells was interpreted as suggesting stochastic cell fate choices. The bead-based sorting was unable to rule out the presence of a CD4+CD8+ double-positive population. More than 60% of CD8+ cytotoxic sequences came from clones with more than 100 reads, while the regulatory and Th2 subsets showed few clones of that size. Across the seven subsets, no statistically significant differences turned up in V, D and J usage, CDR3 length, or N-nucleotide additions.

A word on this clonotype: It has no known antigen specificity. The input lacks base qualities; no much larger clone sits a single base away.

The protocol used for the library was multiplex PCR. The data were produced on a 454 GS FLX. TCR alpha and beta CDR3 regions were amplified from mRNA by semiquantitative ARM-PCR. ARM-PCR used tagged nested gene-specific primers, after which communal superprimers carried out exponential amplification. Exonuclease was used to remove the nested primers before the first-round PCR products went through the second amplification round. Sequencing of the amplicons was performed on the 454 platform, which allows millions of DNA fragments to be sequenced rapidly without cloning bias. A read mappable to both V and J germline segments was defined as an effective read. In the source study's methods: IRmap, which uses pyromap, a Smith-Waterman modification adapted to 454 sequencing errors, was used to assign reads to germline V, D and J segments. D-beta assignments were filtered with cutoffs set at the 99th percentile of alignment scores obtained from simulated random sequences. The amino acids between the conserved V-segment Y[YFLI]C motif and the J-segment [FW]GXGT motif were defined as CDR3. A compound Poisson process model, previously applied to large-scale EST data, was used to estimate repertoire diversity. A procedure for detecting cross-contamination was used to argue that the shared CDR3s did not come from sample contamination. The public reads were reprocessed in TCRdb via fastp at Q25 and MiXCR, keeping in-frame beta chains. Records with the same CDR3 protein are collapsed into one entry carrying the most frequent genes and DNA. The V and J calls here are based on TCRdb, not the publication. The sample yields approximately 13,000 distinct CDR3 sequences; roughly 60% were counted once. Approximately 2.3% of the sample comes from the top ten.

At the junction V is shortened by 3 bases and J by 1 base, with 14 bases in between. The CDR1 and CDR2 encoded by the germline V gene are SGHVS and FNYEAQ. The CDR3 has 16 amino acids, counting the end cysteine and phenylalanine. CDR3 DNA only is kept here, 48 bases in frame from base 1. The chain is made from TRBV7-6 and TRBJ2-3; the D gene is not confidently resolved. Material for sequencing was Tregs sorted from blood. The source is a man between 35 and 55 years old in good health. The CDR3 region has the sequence CASSLVDGPGTDTQYF. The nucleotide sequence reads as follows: TGTGCCAGCAGCTTGGTAGATGGGCCGGGCACAGATACGCAGTATTTT.